The 18 T cell receptor beta chains below were found in one sample sequenced in a study of EBV T-cell therapy then PD-1 blockade in nasopharyngeal carcinoma. These receptors' antigens are unknown. Assay used: immunoSEQ multiplex PCR; TCRdb lists only in-frame clones, some missing. The sample records fewer than 25,000 clones, around 82% being singletons. Treatment here: AdE1-LMPpoly-expanded autologous EBV-specific T-cell therapy followed by anti-PD-1 nivolumab. Specimen: CD8+ T cells from blood, collected at roughly day 65 from a patient whose treatment included autologous EBV-specific T cells and nivolumab. The receptors here all came from a middle-aged man with nasopharyngeal carcinoma.

The chain carries TRBV9 and TRBJ2-3; possibly TRBD2 for D (5 bases). The V end lost 3 bases, the J end lost 6 bases, and 23 bases lay between the germline ends. The germline V gene encodes CDR1 SGDLS and CDR2 YYNGEE. The CDR3 covers 17 residues. Here the CDR3 DNA reads TGTGCCAGCAGCGCCGGACTCGATCCAACAGATTTGGATACGCAGTATTTT. Encoded protein: CASSAGLDPTDLDTQYF.

This rearrangement joins TRBV7-2 to TRBJ2-1; 10 bases are shared with TRBD2. After removal of 0 bases from V and 8 bases from J, the junction contained 4 bases not matched to a gene. The CDR3 loop spans 15 amino acids. CDR1 and CDR2 (germline): SGHTA, FQGNSA. The CDR3 DNA is TGTGCCAGCAGCTTAGCTAGCGGGGGGAGAGATGAGCAGTTCTTC. It encodes CASSLASGGRDEQFF.

The rearrangement joins TRBV3-1 (or the pseudogene TRBV3-2) to TRBJ2-5; D is perhaps TRBD1 (6 bases). CDR3 length equals 13 residues. The germline gives CDR1 LGHDT, CDR2 YNNKEL (reference sequence). V was pared by 1 base and J by 6 bases, with 9 bases between. CDR3 amino acids: CASSQAGGQTQYF. CDR3 DNA: TGTGCCAGCAGCCAAGCTGGGGGCCAGACCCAGTACTTC.

This chain links TRBV29-1 with TRBJ1-2; 7 positions match TRBD1. Germline V gene sequence: CDR1 SQVTM, CDR2 ANQGSEA. J gave up 6 bases and V 0 bases, and 4 bases lay outside the gene matches. The CDR3 is 13 amino acids. CDR3 in amino acids: CSVEDLTGDGYTF. The CDR3 DNA reads TGCAGCGTTGAAGATCTCACAGGGGATGGCTACACCTTC. Supplemented by reference TRBV29-1 and TRBJ1-2, the full variable domain reads SAVISQKPSRDICQRGTSLTIQCQVDSQVTMMFWYRQQPGQSLTLIATANQGSEATYESGFVIDKFPISRPNLTFSTLTVSNMSPEDSSIYLCSVEDLTGDGYTFGSGTRLTVV.

V and J are TRBV4-3 and TRBJ1-3, with D perhaps matching TRBD1 (6 bases). The V gene lost 5 bases and the J gene lost 5 bases, with 13 bases spanning the gap. Germline-derived CDR1 and CDR2 are LGHNA and YSLEER. The CDR3 spans 14 residues. CDR3: CASSSSRGRNTIYF. The CDR3 DNA is TGCGCCAGCAGCTCGAGCAGGGGAAGAAACACCATATATTTT.

The chain is built from TRBV2 and TRBJ1-1, with 7 bases identical to TRBD1. With 3 bases clipped from V and 9 bases from J, the junction kept 4 bases outside the gene matches. The CDR3 has 12 residues. Germline V gene lookup returns CDR1 SNHLY and CDR2 FYNNEI. The CDR3 loop is CASSDGGGQAFF. CDR3 DNA sequence: TGTGCCAGCAGTGACGGAGGGGGCCAAGCTTTCTTT. Variable domain in full (rest from reference TRBV2 and TRBJ1-1): EPEVTQTPSHQVTQMGQEVILRCVPISNHLYFYWYRQILGQKVEFLVSFYNNEISEKSEIFDDQFSVERPDGSNFTLKIRSTKLEDSAMYFCASSDGGGQAFFGQGTRLTVV.

In DNA, the CDR3 is TGCGCCACCTCGACAGGGGGCTATGGCTACACCTTC. Translating gives CATSTGGYGYTF. The V gene is TRBV5-1, the J gene TRBJ1-2; 9 nucleotides line up with TRBD1. Germline loops: CDR1 SGHRS, CDR2 YFSETQ. The CDR3 is 12 amino acids. V shed 9 bases and J 4 bases; nucleotides not matched to a gene: 4.

The genes are TRBV9 and TRBJ2-5; a possible D gene is TRBD1 (7 bases). Germline CDR1 SGDLS, CDR2 YYNGEE. This CDR3 is built from 17 residues. The V gene lost 0 bases and the J gene lost 0 bases, with 15 bases spanning the gap. In DNA, the CDR3 is TGTGCCAGCAGCGTAGCTTCGGCAGGGGGGTACCAAGAGACCCAGTACTTC. Translated: CASSVASAGGYQETQYF.

This clone has a single count. V and J are TRBV2 and TRBJ2-4, with D possibly called TRBD1 or TRBD2 (6 bases each). There are 17 residues in the CDR3. The V gene lost 8 bases and the J gene lost 8 bases, with 28 bases spanning the gap. CDR1 and CDR2 (germline): SNHLY, FYNNEI. The CDR3 loop reads CASGGPGEVSEIYIQYF. The CDR3 nucleotides read TGTGCCAGCGGGGGCCCAGGGGAGGTATCAGAGATATACATTCAGTACTTC.

The table lists this clone with a few counts. The chain has TRBV7-9 and TRBJ1-2; maybe TRBD1 (6 bases). The V and J ends lost 5 bases and 2 bases respectively, with 12 bases between them. CDR3 length: 14 residues. Looked up from germline, CDR1 is SEHNR and CDR2 is FQNEAQ (reference sequence). The DNA of the CDR3 is TGTGCCAGCAGCACAGGGAGGGGAAACTATGGCTACACCTTC. Translation: CASSTGRGNYGYTF.

V and J are TRBV9 and TRBJ1-1; no firm D call. Trimming left V 4 bases short and J 0 bases short, with 4 bases between. Germline V lookup: CDR1 SGDLS, CDR2 YYNGEE. The CDR3 loop spans 12 amino acids. The CDR3 sequence: CASSPMNTEAFF. CDR3 sequence (DNA): TGTGCCAGCAGCCCGATGAACACTGAAGCTTTCTTT.

The chain has TRBV14 and TRBJ1-2; D is possibly TRBD1 (5 bases). The CDR3 sequence is 16 residues long. Per germline, CDR1 SGHDN and CDR2 FVKESK. The germline V and J ends were trimmed by 0 bases and 4 bases, with 15 bases remaining between them. The CDR3 region has the DNA TGTGCCAGCAGCCAAGATCGCAGGGATCTTATCTATGGCTACACCTTC. This codes for CASSQDRRDLIYGYTF. The variable domain in full, completed from reference TRBV14 and TRBJ1-2, reads EAGVTQFPSHSVIEKGQTVTLRCDPISGHDNLYWYRRVMGKEIKFLLHFVKESKQDESGMPNNRFLAERTGGTYSTLKVQPAELEDSGVYFCASSQDRRDLIYGYTFGSGTRLTVV.

The V and J genes are TRBV15 and TRBJ1-4; the D gene is possibly TRBD1 (6 bases). Germline CDR1 reads LNHNV; CDR2 reads YYDKDF (reference sequence). V lost 0 bases and J 5 bases, leaving 22 bases between the germline ends. The CDR3 has 19 residues. This CDR3 reads CATSRDRTGAGVRNEKLFF. In DNA, the CDR3 is TGTGCCACCAGCAGAGATCGGACGGGGGCGGGGGTCAGAAATGAAAAACTGTTTTTT.

This sequence joins TRBV7-9 and TRBJ2-7, with D unclear. Germline V lookup: CDR1 SEHNR, CDR2 FQNEAQ (reference sequence). The CDR3 is made up of 13 amino acids. The V and J ends lost 4 bases and 5 bases respectively, with 12 bases between them. CDR3 sequence: CASSSPYDDEQYF. CDR3 bases: TGTGCCAGCAGCTCCCCGTATGACGACGAGCAGTACTTC.

CDR3 sequence reads: CASSLGRGSGNTIYF. DNA for the CDR3: TGTGCCAGCAGCTTAGGGCGGGGCTCTGGAAACACCATATATTTT. This chain joins TRBV13 and TRBJ1-3, with D hard to call. The CDR3 covers 15 residues. V was trimmed by 0 bases and J by 0 bases, leaving 6 bases between them. From germline, CDR1 is PRHDT and CDR2 FYEKMQ (reference sequence). The entire variable domain, with the rest obtained from reference TRBV13 and TRBJ1-3, is as follows: AAGVIQSPRHLIKEKRETATLKCYPIPRHDTVYWYQQGPGQDPQFLISFYEKMQSDKGSIPDRFSAQQFSDYHSELNMSSLELGDSALYFCASSLGRGSGNTIYFGEGSWLTVV.

CDR3 sequence reads: CASSWGTGSYEQYF. The DNA for the CDR3 is TGTGCCAGCAGTTGGGGGACAGGGAGTTACGAGCAGTACTTC. The chain couples TRBV27 to TRBJ2-7; TRBD1 matches 9 bases. The V gene end was trimmed by 4 bases and the J gene end by 4 bases; junction bases not matched to a gene: 5. Germline-derived CDR1 and CDR2 are MNHEY and SMNVEV (reference sequence). This CDR3 spans 14 amino acids.

This chain connects TRBV29-1 to TRBJ2-1, with D perhaps assigned TRBD1 or TRBD2 (5 bases each). V was trimmed by 7 bases and J by 3 bases, leaving 16 bases between them. Germline V lookup: CDR1 SQVTM, CDR2 ANQGSEA. The CDR3 is 14 residues long. This CDR3 reads CSAPGRINYNEQFF. The CDR3 DNA reads TGCAGCGCCCCGGGACGGATTAACTACAATGAGCAGTTCTTC.

This clone appeared once. The V call is TRBV9, the J call TRBJ2-1; a weak D match, TRBD2 (5 bases). With 4 bases removed from V and 9 bases from J, the gap between germline ends came to 8 bases. Germline V gene lookup returns CDR1 SGDLS and CDR2 YYNGEE. CDR3 length: 11 amino acids. CDR3 bases: TGTGCCAGCAGCCCGGCGGGTGAGCAGTTCTTC. Translated, it gives CASSPAGEQFF.